This T cell receptor beta chain came from a study of T cell responses to AZD1222 COVID-19 vaccine. Comment on this clone: The antigen is unknown.

V lost 8 bases and J 0 bases, leaving 5 bases between the germline ends. The CDR3 spans 13 residues. Germline V gives CDR1 SGHTA, CDR2 FQGNSA. Method: immunoSEQ multiplex PCR; TCRdb's copy keeps in-frame clones and lacks some. The sample carries about 100,000 clones, around 90% recorded once. Study results and limitations: Donor demographics were predominantly white British with a female majority; clonal diversity may be underestimated. Sampling that yielded the repertoires occurred only after the peak T cell response.

V usage is TRBV7-2 and J usage is TRBJ1-6; no definite D call. Sequencing was performed on peripheral blood, taken on day 0 of AZD1222 vaccination. The receptor was isolated from an adult in good health. The CDR3 DNA reads as TGTGCCAGCTGCAGCTCCTATAATTCACCCCTCCACTTT. Its translation is CASCSSYNSPLHF.